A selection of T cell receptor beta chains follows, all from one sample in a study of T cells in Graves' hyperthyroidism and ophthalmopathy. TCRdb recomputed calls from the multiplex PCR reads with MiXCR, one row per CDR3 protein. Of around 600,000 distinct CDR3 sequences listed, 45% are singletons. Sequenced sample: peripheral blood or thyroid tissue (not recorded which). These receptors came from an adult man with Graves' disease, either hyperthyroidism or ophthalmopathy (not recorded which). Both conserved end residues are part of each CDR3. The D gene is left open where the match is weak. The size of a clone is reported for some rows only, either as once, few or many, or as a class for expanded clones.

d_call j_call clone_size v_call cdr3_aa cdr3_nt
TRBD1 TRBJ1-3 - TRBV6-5 CASRNRQGYNTIYF TGTGCCAGCAGGAACCGACAGGGTTATAACACCATATATTTT
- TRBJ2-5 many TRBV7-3 CASMSRQGETQYF TGTGCCAGTATGAGCCGGCAGGGAGAGACCCAGTACTTC
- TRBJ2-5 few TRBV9 CATAGETQYF TGTGCCACCGCCGGAGAGACCCAGTACTTC
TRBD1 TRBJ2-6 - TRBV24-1 CATSDGGQGFNGANVLTF TGTGCCACCAGTGATGGGGGACAGGGGTTCAATGGGGCCAACGTCCTGACTTTC
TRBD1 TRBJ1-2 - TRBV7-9 CASSSSGGQGDGYTF TGTGCCAGCAGCTCCTCTGGGGGACAGGGTGACGGCTACACCTTC
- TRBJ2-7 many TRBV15 CATSRDYQSHEQYF TGTGCCACCAGCAGAGATTACCAGTCCCACGAGCAGTACTTC
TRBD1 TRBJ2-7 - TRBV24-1 CATSHDRVRHEQYF TGTGCCACCAGTCACGACAGGGTTCGCCACGAGCAGTACTTC
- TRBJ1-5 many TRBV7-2 CASSPRHAGTLNQPQHF TGTGCCAGCAGCCCACGCCATGCCGGGACACTTAATCAGCCCCAGCATTTT
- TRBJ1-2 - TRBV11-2 CASSYESTYTF TGTGCCAGCAGCTACGAGTCAACCTACACCTTC
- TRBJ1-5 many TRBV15 CATSRDRNIQPQHF TGTGCCACCAGCAGAGATCGGAACATTCAGCCCCAGCATTTT
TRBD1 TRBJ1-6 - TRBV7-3 CASSPKRQGAYSPLHF TGTGCCAGCAGCCCTAAGAGACAGGGGGCATATTCACCCCTCCACTTT
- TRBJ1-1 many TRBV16 CASSQRRDTEAFF TGTGCCAGCAGCCAAAGGAGGGACACTGAAGCTTTCTTT
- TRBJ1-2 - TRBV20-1 CSARDLSPGQPNYGYTF TGCAGTGCTAGAGACCTCTCCCCAGGACAGCCTAACTATGGCTACACCTTC
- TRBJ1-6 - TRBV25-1 CASSSGGGLNSPLHF TGTGCCAGCAGTTCGGGAGGAGGCCTCAATTCACCCCTCCACTTT
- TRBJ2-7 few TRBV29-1 CSVRAGGRPEQYF TGCAGCGTTCGGGCCGGCGGAAGGCCCGAGCAGTACTTC
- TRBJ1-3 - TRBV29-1 CSLVSRDGNTIYF TGCAGCTTAGTGTCCAGGGACGGAAACACCATATATTTT
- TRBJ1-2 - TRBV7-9 CASSLKGAGYTF TGTGCCAGCAGCTTAAAAGGAGCTGGCTACACCTTC
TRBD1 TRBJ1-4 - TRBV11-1 CAHPGTATNEKLFF TGTGCTCACCCCGGGACAGCAACCAATGAAAAACTGTTTTTT
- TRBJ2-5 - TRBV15 CATSSPIVPETQYF TGTGCCACCAGCAGCCCCATTGTTCCAGAGACCCAGTACTTC
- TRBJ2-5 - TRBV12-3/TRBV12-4 CASSLLGVSQPQYF TGTGCCAGCAGTTTACTGGGGGTGAGTCAGCCCCAGTACTTC
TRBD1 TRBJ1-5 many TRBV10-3 CAISESNGQGGQPQHF TGTGCCATCAGTGAGTCGAACGGACAGGGGGGTCAGCCCCAGCATTTT
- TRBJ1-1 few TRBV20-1 CSASQGPMNTEAFF TGCAGTGCCAGCCAGGGCCCGATGAACACTGAAGCTTTCTTT
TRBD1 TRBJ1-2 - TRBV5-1 CASSLERTGEGYTF TGCGCCAGCAGCTTGGAAAGAACAGGGGAAGGCTACACCTTC
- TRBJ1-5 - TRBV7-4 CASSANSNGFNQPQHF TGTGCCAGCAGTGCGAACAGCAACGGTTTCAATCAGCCCCAGCATTTT
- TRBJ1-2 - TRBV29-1 CSAKGLAGGRDYGYTF TGCAGCGCAAAGGGGCTAGCGGGGGGCAGGGACTATGGCTACACCTTC
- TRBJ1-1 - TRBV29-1 CRIKRGNTEAFF TGCAGGATAAAAAGGGGGAACACTGAAGCTTTCTTT
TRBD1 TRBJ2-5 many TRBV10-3 CAIRNTGDATETQYF TGTGCCATCAGGAACACAGGGGACGCTACAGAGACCCAGTACTTC
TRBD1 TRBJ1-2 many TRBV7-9 CASSPTGQAGYTF TGTGCCAGCAGCCCCACCGGACAGGCTGGCTACACCTTC
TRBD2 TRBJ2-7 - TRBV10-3 CASSAKTSGSSYEQYF TGTGCCAGCAGTGCTAAAACTAGCGGGAGCTCCTACGAGCAGTACTTC
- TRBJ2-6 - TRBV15 CATSSARAGSGANVLTF TGTGCCACCAGCAGTGCTAGAGCCGGCTCTGGGGCCAACGTCCTGACTTTC
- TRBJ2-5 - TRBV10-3 CAVAGNLNQETQYF TGTGCCGTGGCCGGGAACCTAAACCAAGAGACCCAGTACTTC
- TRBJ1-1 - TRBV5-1 CASSPYRFERMEAFF TGCGCCAGCAGCCCCTACAGGTTCGAGAGAATGGAAGCTTTCTTT
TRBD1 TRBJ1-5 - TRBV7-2 CASSSPETGSNQPQHF TGTGCCAGCAGCTCGCCCGAGACAGGGAGCAATCAGCCCCAGCATTTT
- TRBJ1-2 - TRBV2 CASRAQGRGNYGYTF TGTGCCAGCAGAGCCCAGGGTAGAGGCAACTATGGCTACACCTTC
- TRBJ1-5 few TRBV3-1 CASSGQQTNQPQHF TGTGCCAGCAGCGGACAGCAAACAAATCAGCCCCAGCATTTT
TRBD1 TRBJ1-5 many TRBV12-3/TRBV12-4 CASRGTANQPQHF TGTGCCAGCAGGGGGACAGCAAATCAGCCCCAGCATTTT
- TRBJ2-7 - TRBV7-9 CASSLIVGGEQYF TGTGCCAGCAGCTTAATCGTCGGGGGCGAGCAGTACTTC
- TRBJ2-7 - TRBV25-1 CASPGPSSYEQYF TGTGCCAGCCCCGGTCCCAGCTCCTACGAGCAGTACTTC
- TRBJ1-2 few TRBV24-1 CASYGPDGYTF TGTGCCAGCTACGGTCCGGATGGCTACACCTTC
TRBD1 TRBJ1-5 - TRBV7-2 CASSWKQGAGQPQHF TGTGCCAGCAGCTGGAAACAGGGGGCGGGTCAGCCCCAGCATTTT
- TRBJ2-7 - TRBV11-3 CASSQGQNDYEQYF TGTGCCAGCAGCCAGGGACAAAATGACTACGAGCAGTACTTC
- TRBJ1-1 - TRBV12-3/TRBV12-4 CASSFDTGSTEAFF TGTGCCAGCAGTTTTGATACAGGGTCTACTGAAGCTTTCTTT
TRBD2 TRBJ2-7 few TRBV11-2 CASSPPISGGEQYF TGTGCCAGCAGCCCTCCCATTAGCGGGGGCGAGCAGTACTTC
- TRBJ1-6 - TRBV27 CASSGSTGSPLHF TGTGCCAGCAGTGGATCGACAGGTTCACCCCTCCACTTT
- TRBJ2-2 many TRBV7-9 CASSPLTGNTGELFF TGTGCCAGCAGCCCCCTAACTGGCAACACCGGGGAGCTGTTTTTT
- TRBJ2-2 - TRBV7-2 CASSLALELTNTGELFF TGTGCCAGCAGCTTAGCGCTAGAACTTACAAACACCGGGGAGCTGTTTTTT
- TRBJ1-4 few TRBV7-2 CASSWVPGSNEKLFF TGTGCCAGCAGCTGGGTCCCGGGGTCCAATGAAAAACTGTTTTTT
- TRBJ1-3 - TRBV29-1 CSVADGVGNTIYF TGCAGCGTGGCGGACGGGGTGGGAAACACCATATATTTT
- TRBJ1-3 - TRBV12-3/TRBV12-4 CASSHSNGNTIYF TGTGCCAGCAGCCACTCGAACGGAAACACCATATATTTT